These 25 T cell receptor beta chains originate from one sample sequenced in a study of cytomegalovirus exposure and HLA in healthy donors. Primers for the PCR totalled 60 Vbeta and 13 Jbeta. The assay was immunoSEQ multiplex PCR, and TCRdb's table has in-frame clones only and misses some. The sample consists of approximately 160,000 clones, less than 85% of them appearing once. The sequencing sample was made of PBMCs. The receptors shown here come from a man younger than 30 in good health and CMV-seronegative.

This CDR3 reads CASSFRAGGSPLHF. CDR3 nucleotides: TGTGCCAGCAGTTTCAGGGCAGGGGGTTCACCCCTCCACTTT. This sequence joins TRBV6-5 and TRBJ1-6, with TRBD1 identical over 7 bases. This CDR3 is built from 14 residues. Germline V gene lookup returns CDR1 MNHEY and CDR2 SVGAGI. V lost 4 bases to trimming and J lost 9 bases; unmatched junction nucleotides: 6.

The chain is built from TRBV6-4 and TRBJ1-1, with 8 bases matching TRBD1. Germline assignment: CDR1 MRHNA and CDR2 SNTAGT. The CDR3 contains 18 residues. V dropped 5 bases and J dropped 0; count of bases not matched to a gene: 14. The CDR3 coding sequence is TGTGCCAGCAGTAGACACGGACAGGGTGGCGCCTTGAACACTGAAGCTTTCTTT. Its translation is CASSRHGQGGALNTEAFF.

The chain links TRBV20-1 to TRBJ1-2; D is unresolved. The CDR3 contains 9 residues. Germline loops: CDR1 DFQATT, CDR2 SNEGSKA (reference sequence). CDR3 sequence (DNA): TGCTACGTACTCTATGGCTACACCTTC. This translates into CYVLYGYTF.

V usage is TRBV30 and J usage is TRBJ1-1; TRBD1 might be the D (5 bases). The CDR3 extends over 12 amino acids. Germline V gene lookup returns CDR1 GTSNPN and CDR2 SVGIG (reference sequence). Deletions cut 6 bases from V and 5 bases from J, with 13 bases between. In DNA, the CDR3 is TGTGCCTGCAGCCCAGGGCGGACTGAAGCTTTCTTT. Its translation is CACSPGRTEAFF.

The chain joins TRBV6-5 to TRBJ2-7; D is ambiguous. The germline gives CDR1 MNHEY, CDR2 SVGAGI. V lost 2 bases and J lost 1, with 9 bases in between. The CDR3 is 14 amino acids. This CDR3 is CASSYGDASYEQYF. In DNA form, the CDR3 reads TGTGCCAGCAGTTACGGAGACGCTTCCTACGAGCAGTACTTC.

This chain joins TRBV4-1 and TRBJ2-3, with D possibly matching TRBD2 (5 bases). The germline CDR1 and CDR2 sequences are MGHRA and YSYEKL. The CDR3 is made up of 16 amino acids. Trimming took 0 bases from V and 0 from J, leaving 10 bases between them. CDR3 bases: TGCGCCAGCAGCCAAGATCGCGGCGGGAGCACAGATACGCAGTATTTT. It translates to CASSQDRGGSTDTQYF.

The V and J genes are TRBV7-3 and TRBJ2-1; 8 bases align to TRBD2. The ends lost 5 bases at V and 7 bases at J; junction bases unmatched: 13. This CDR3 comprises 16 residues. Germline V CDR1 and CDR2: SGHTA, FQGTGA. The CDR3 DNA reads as TGTGCCAGCAGCCCCAGGCGAACAGCGGGGGTTAATGAGCAGTTCTTC. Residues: CASSPRRTAGVNEQFF.

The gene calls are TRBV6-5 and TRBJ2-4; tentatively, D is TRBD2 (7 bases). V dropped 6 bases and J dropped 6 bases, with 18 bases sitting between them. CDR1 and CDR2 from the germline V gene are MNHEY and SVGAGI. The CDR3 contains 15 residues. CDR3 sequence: CASRTAGGPINIQYF. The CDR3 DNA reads TGTGCCAGCAGGACAGCCGGGGGGCCAATAAACATTCAGTACTTC.

The CDR3 is CASSLLGSGKLETQYF. DNA of the CDR3: TGTGCCAGCAGCTTACTTGGGTCGGGGAAACTCGAGACCCAGTACTTC. The rearrangement links TRBV7-3 to TRBJ2-5, with D perhaps TRBD2 (5 bases). V gave up 2 bases and J gave up 5 bases, with 18 bases separating them. The CDR3 is made up of 16 amino acids. CDR1 is SGHTA, CDR2 FQGTGA, per germline. Full variable domain (rest looked up from reference TRBV7-3 and TRBJ2-5): GAGVSQTPSNKVTEKGKYVELRCDPISGHTALYWYRQSLGQGPEFLIYFQGTGAADDSGLPNDRFFAVRPEGSVSTLKIQRTERGDSAVYLCASSLLGSGKLETQYFGPGTRLLVL.

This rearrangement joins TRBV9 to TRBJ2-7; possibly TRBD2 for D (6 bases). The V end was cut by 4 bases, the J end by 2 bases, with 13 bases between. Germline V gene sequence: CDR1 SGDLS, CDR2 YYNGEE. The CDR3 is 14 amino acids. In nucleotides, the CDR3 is TGTGCCAGCAGCCGCGGGGCGGCCACCTACGAGCAGTACTTC. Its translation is CASSRGAATYEQYF. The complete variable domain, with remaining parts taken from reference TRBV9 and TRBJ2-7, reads DSGVTQTPKHLITATGQRVTLRCSPRSGDLSVYWYQQSLDQGLQFLIQYYNGEERAKGNILERFSAQQFPDLHSELNLSSLELGDSALYFCASSRGAATYEQYFGPGTRLTVT.

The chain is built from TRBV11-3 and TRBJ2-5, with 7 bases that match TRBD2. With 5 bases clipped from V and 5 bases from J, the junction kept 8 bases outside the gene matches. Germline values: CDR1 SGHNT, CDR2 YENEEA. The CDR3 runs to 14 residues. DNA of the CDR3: TGTGCCAGCAGCCCCGGACTAGTCGGGGAGACCCAGTACTTC. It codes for CASSPGLVGETQYF.

This CDR3 is CAINRSNGYTF. The CDR3 nucleotides read TGTGCCATCAATAGAAGCAATGGCTACACCTTC. The chain has TRBV10-3 and TRBJ1-2; D is undetermined. CDR1 is ENHRY and CDR2 is SYGVKD in the germline V gene. This CDR3 comprises 11 residues. Trimming cost V 7 bases and J 6 bases, with 9 bases left between them.

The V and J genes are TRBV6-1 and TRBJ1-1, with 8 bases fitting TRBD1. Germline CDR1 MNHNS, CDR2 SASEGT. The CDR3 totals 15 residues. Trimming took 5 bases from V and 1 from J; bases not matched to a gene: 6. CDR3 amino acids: CASSPADRANTEAFF. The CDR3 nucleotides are TGTGCCAGCAGTCCAGCGGACAGGGCGAACACTGAAGCTTTCTTT.

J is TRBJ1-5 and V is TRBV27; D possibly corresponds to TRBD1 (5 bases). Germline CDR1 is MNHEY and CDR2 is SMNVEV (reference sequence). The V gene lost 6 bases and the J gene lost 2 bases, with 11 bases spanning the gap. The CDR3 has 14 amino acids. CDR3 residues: CASRKSGGNQPQHF. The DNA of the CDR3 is TGTGCCAGCAGAAAGTCGGGGGGCAATCAGCCCCAGCATTTT.

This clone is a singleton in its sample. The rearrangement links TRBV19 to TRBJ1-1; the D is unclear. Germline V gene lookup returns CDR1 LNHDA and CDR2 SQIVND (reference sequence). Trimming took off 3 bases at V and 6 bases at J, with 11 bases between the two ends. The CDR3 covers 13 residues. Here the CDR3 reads CASSIGNSAEAFF. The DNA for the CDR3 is TGTGCCAGTAGTATCGGGAACAGCGCTGAAGCTTTCTTT. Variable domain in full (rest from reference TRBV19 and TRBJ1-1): DGGITQSPKYLFRKEGQNVTLSCEQNLNHDAMYWYRQDPGQGLRLIYYSQIVNDFQKGDIAEGYSVSREKKESFPLTVTSAQKNPTAFYLCASSIGNSAEAFFGQGTRLTVV.

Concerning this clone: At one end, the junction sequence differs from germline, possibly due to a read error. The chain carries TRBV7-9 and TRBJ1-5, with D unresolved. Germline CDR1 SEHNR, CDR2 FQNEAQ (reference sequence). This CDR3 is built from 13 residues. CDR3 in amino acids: CSSSFSRDQPQHF. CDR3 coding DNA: TGTTCCAGCAGCTTTAGCCGAGATCAGCCCCAGCATTTT.

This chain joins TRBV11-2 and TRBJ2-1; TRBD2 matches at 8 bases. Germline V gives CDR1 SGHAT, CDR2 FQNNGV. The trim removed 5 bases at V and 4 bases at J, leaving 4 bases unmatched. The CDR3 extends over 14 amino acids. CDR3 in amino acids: CASSQGTSYNEQFF. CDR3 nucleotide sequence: TGTGCCAGCAGCCAGGGGACTAGTTACAATGAGCAGTTCTTC.

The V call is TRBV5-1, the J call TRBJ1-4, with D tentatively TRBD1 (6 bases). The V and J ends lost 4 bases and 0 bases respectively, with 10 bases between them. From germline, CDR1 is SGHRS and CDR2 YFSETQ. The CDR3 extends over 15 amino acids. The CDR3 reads CASSEGVATNEKLFF. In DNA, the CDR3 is TGCGCCAGCAGCGAGGGGGTTGCAACTAATGAAAAACTGTTTTTT.

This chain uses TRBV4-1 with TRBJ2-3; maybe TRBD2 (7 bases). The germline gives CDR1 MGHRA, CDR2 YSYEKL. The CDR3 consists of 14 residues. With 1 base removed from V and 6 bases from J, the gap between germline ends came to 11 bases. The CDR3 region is CASSQAGGLDTQYF. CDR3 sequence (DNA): TGCGCCAGCAGCCAAGCGGGGGGCTTGGATACGCAGTATTTT.

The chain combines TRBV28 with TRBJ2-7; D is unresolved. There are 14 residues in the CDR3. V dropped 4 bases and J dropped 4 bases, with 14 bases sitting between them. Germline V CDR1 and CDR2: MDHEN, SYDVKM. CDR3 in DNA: TGTGCCAGCAGTTCCCTAGTTAGGCGATACGAGCAGTACTTC. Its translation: CASSSLVRRYEQYF.

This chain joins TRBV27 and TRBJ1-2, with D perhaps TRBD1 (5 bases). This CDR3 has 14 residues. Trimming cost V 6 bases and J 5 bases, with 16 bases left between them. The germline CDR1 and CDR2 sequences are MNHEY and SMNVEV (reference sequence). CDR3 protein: CASRKAAAGYGYTF. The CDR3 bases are TGTGCCAGCAGGAAGGCGGCCGCAGGGTATGGCTACACCTTC.

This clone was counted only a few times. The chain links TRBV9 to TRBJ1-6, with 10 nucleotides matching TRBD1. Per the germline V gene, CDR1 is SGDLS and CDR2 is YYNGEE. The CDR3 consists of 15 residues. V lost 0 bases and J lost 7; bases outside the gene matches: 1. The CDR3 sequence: CASSVGTGGNSPLHF. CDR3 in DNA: TGTGCCAGCAGCGTAGGGACAGGGGGAAATTCACCCCTCCACTTT.

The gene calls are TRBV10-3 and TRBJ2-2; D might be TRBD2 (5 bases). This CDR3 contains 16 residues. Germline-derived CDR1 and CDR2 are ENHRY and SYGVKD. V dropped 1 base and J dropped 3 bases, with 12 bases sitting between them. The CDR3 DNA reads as TGTGCCATCAGTGAGTTGGCCACGAGGGACACCGGGGAGCTGTTTTTT. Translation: CAISELATRDTGELFF.

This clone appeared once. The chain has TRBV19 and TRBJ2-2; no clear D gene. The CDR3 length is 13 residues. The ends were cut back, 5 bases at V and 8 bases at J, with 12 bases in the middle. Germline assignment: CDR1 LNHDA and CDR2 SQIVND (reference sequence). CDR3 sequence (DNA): TGTGCCAGTAGTTTAGTTTCTCCTGGGGAGCTGTTTTTT. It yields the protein CASSLVSPGELFF.

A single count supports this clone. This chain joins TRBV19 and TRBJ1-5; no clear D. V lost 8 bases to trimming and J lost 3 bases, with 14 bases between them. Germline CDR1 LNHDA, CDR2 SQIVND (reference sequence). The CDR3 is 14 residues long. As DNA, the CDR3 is TGTGCCAGTTCCCGGCCAGGCTACAATCAGCCCCAGCATTTT. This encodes CASSRPGYNQPQHF.